A single sample is the source of the 30 T cell receptor beta chains below, sequenced in a study of cytomegalovirus exposure and HLA in healthy donors. Measured with immunoSEQ multiplex PCR; TCRdb has only the in-frame clones, and not every one. The sample contains roughly 150,000 clones, around 96% of which appear only once. Sequences were obtained from PBMCs. These receptor sequences come from a woman aged 18-29 years in good health and CMV-seronegative.

V and J are TRBV6-5 and TRBJ1-5; TRBD1 matches at 9 bases. The V gene's germline CDR1 is MNHEY and CDR2 SVGAGI. Germline trimming cut 4 bases from V and 4 bases from J; bases unmatched to any gene: 5. The CDR3 totals 15 residues. The CDR3 loop reads CASSWGDRDNQPQHF. The CDR3 DNA reads as TGTGCCAGCAGTTGGGGGGACAGGGATAATCAGCCCCAGCATTTT.

This rearrangement joins TRBV5-1 to TRBJ1-6, with 9 bases identical to TRBD1. CDR3 length: 16 residues. Germline trimming cut 4 bases from V and 7 bases from J; bases unmatched to any gene: 9. Germline loops: CDR1 SGHRS, CDR2 YFSETQ. The CDR3, as DNA: TGCGCCAGCAGCACAGGGACAGGGAGGGGGAATTCACCCCTCCACTTT. It is translated as CASSTGTGRGNSPLHF.

CDR3 amino acids: CASSPGRTGPGANVLTF. CDR3 DNA: TGTGCCAGCAGCCCCGGCCGGACAGGGCCCGGGGCCAACGTCCTGACTTTC. The rearrangement joins TRBV11-2 to TRBJ2-6, with 8 nucleotides matching TRBD1. The junction had 10 bases not matched to a gene; V was cut back by 5 bases and J by 4 bases. The CDR3 runs to 17 residues. The V gene's germline CDR1 is SGHAT and CDR2 FQNNGV.

The chain carries TRBV6-1 and TRBJ1-6, with TRBD1 as a possible D gene (5 bases). The V gene's germline CDR1 is MNHNS and CDR2 SASEGT. The length of the CDR3 is 12 residues. V was pared by 6 bases and J by 13 bases, with 13 bases between. CDR3 loop: CASRRQPGPLHF. Written as DNA, the CDR3 is TGTGCCAGCAGGCGACAGCCCGGCCCCCTCCACTTT.

About this clone itself: This CDR3 is also generated by other DNA sequences in the sample. The chain carries TRBV6-1 and TRBJ1-2; D possibly corresponds to TRBD1 (5 bases). From germline, CDR1 is MNHNS and CDR2 SASEGT. Trimming removed 6 bases from V and 2 bases from J, with 7 bases in between. The CDR3 contains 12 residues. CDR3 residues: CASSQGNYGYTF. In nucleotides, the CDR3 is TGTGCCAGCAGCCAGGGCAACTATGGCTACACCTTC.

In this sample, this clone turned up once. The chain recombines TRBV19 with TRBJ1-1; 7 bases agree with TRBD1. CDR3 size: 18 residues. Germline V CDR1 and CDR2: LNHDA, SQIVND (reference sequence). Losses at the gene ends were 6 bases for V and 1 base for J; bases not matched to a gene: 17. The CDR3 coding sequence is TGTGCCAGTAGAGACCCCCGTAGGAGGGGGCATTGGAACACTGAAGCTTTCTTT. It encodes CASRDPRRRGHWNTEAFF.

The chain is built from TRBV7-6 and TRBJ1-6, with D possibly being TRBD1 (5 bases). Germline CDR1 reads SGHVS; CDR2 reads FNYEAQ. The V end lost 1 base, the J end lost 6 bases, and 13 bases lay between the germline ends. The CDR3 extends over 16 amino acids. The CDR3 DNA sequence: TGTGCCAGCAGCTTAGAGTCAGGGTATGCTAATTCACCCCTCCACTTT. Translated, it gives CASSLESGYANSPLHF.

The chain uses TRBV6-5 and TRBJ1-5, with no clear D. The V gene's germline CDR1 is MNHEY and CDR2 SVGAGI. Between the trimmed V and J ends, which lost 5 bases and 12 bases, there was a span of 17 bases. This CDR3 has 13 amino acids. The DNA for the CDR3 is TGTGCCAGCAGTCCCGGACTTGGAGCTATCCAGCATTTT. As protein: CASSPGLGAIQHF.

This chain connects TRBV7-2 to TRBJ2-3; D call uncertain. Germline-derived CDR1 and CDR2 are SGHTA and FQGNSA. This CDR3 has 17 residues. V was clipped by 3 bases and J by 3 bases, with 19 bases between them. Here the CDR3 reads CASSFQTNPDGTDTQYF. In DNA form, the CDR3 reads TGTGCCAGCAGCTTTCAAACTAATCCAGATGGGACAGATACGCAGTATTTT.

The CDR3 DNA reads as TGTGCCAGCAGCCCGGGTTTGGTCATGAACACTGAAGCTTTCTTT. Protein: CASSPGLVMNTEAFF. The chain is built from TRBV11-2 and TRBJ1-1, with D unclear. With 5 bases removed from V and 0 bases from J, the gap between germline ends came to 13 bases. CDR1 SGHAT and CDR2 FQNNGV come from the germline V gene. The CDR3 totals 15 residues.

The chain has TRBV11-2 and TRBJ2-3; 9 bases map to TRBD2. CDR1 is SGHAT and CDR2 is FQNNGV in the germline V gene. The V segment lost 1 base and the J segment 4 bases; nucleotides outside the gene matches: 0. The CDR3 is 14 residues long. CDR3 DNA: TGTGCCAGCAGCTTAGGCGGGGGGGCAGATACGCAGTATTTT. Translating it yields CASSLGGGADTQYF. Drawing the rest from reference TRBV11-2 and TRBJ2-3, the complete variable domain is EAGVAQSPRYKIIEKRQSVAFWCNPISGHATLYWYQQILGQGPKLLIQFQNNGVVDDSQLPKDRFSAERLKGVDSTLKIQPAKLEDSAVYLCASSLGGGADTQYFGPGTRLTVL.

J is TRBJ2-7 and V is TRBV6-6, with TRBD1 as a possible D gene (6 bases). Trimming pared 7 bases from V and 6 bases from J, leaving 13 bases between. The CDR3 runs 12 residues. Germline-derived CDR1 and CDR2 are MNHNY and SVGAGI (reference sequence). DNA of the CDR3: TGTGCCAGCACCACACCCAGGGGCGAGCAGTACTTC. Translating gives CASTTPRGEQYF.

The CDR3 region is CASSPKTTYEQYF. The CDR3, as DNA: TGTGCCAGCTCACCCAAGACAACCTACGAGCAGTACTTC. The chain is built from TRBV18 and TRBJ2-7; D is undetermined. V was pared by 3 bases and J by 2 bases, with 8 bases between. CDR1 is KGHSH and CDR2 is LQKENI in the germline V gene. This CDR3 spans 13 amino acids.

The CDR3 DNA sequence: TGTGCCAGCAGCTTAGTAGGCTCGGATGGAGACTATGGCTACACCTTC. It specifies CASSLVGSDGDYGYTF. The rearrangement uses TRBV7-9 and TRBJ1-2, with no clear D. This CDR3 region has 16 residues. Deletions cut 1 base from V and 3 bases from J, with 15 bases between. Per germline, CDR1 SEHNR and CDR2 FQNEAQ (reference sequence).

This chain connects TRBV10-3 to TRBJ1-1; 8 nucleotides agree with TRBD1. Germline trimming cut 6 bases from V and 3 bases from J; bases unmatched to any gene: 6. CDR3 length equals 14 residues. The germline V gene has CDR1 ENHRY and CDR2 SYGVKD. CDR3 nucleotide sequence: TGTGCCATCAGCCGGACAGGGCGGGACACTGAAGCTTTCTTT. It encodes CAISRTGRDTEAFF.

The chain has TRBV15 and TRBJ1-2; D unresolved. The CDR3 spans 13 residues. Trimming cost V 8 bases and J 8 bases, with 18 bases left between them. Germline assignment: CDR1 LNHNV and CDR2 YYDKDF (reference sequence). CDR3 in amino acids: CATSPLGLGGYTF. In nucleotides, the CDR3 is TGTGCCACCTCCCCTCTTGGACTGGGGGGCTACACCTTC.

CDR3 bases: TGCGCCAGCAGCCAAGATCCGGGGGGAGACACAGATACGCAGTATTTT. Its protein product is CASSQDPGGDTDTQYF. This sequence joins TRBV4-1 and TRBJ2-3, with TRBD2 matching 7 bases. Trimming cost V 0 bases and J 2 bases; bases outside gene matches: 5. CDR1 is MGHRA, CDR2 YSYEKL, per germline. The CDR3 totals 16 residues.

V and J are TRBV9 and TRBJ2-1; possible D gene TRBD1, 5 bases. The CDR3 has 16 amino acids. The germline V and J ends were trimmed by 3 bases and 7 bases, with 20 bases remaining between them. The germline V gene encodes CDR1 SGDLS and CDR2 YYNGEE. Here the CDR3 reads CASSAPPGPGWNEQFF. The CDR3 DNA follows: TGTGCCAGCAGCGCCCCCCCAGGGCCAGGGTGGAATGAGCAGTTCTTC.

The chain recombines TRBV5-7 with TRBJ2-3; TRBD2 agrees at 8 bases. TRBV5-7 is an ORF, and what it does is uncertain. The CDR3 spans 13 residues. Losses at the gene ends were 0 bases for V and 9 bases for J; bases not matched to a gene: 3. CDR3 nucleotides: TGTGCCAGCAGCTTGGGCGGGGGGCGAACGCAGTATTTT. It specifies CASSLGGGRTQYF.

The V call is TRBV9, the J call TRBJ2-2, with 9 positions matching TRBD1. CDR1 is SGDLS and CDR2 is YYNGEE in the germline V gene. V lost 3 bases, J lost 2 bases, and 2 bases stayed unmatched. The CDR3 spans 15 residues. Here the CDR3 reads CASSATGGNTGELFF. CDR3 sequence (DNA): TGTGCCAGCAGCGCTACAGGGGGCAACACCGGGGAGCTGTTTTTT.

This chain connects TRBV7-2 to TRBJ2-5; TRBD2 agrees at 12 bases. CDR3 length: 17 residues. In germline, CDR1 is SGHTA, CDR2 FQGNSA. J lost 5 bases, V lost 0 bases, and 7 bases had no gene match. The CDR3 nucleotides are TGTGCCAGCAGCTTAGCCCCCCTAGCGGGGGGGCTCGAGACCCAGTACTTC. The encoded protein is CASSLAPLAGGLETQYF.

The rearrangement joins TRBV18 to TRBJ2-7; possibly TRBD2 for D (6 bases). The CDR3 has 11 residues. V dropped 6 bases and J dropped 7 bases, with 10 bases sitting between them. CDR1 is KGHSH and CDR2 is LQKENI in the germline V gene. This chain's CDR3 is CASSPGVEQYF. Here the CDR3 DNA reads TGTGCCAGCTCCCCGGGAGTAGAGCAGTACTTC.

V gene TRBV7-2 combines with J gene TRBJ2-1; D gene uncertain. In germline, CDR1 is SGHTA, CDR2 FQGNSA. With 0 bases removed from V and 8 bases from J, the gap between germline ends came to 5 bases. The CDR3 sequence is 12 residues long. The CDR3 is CASSLARDEQFF. CDR3 sequence (DNA): TGTGCCAGCAGCTTAGCGCGTGATGAGCAGTTCTTC.

This sequence joins TRBV4-2 and TRBJ1-4, with no clear D. This CDR3 contains 16 residues. V dropped 2 bases and J dropped 5 bases, with 15 bases sitting between them. Germline V gene lookup returns CDR1 LGHNA and CDR2 YNFKEQ. The CDR3 here is CASSQNARSVNEKLFF. The CDR3 DNA follows: TGTGCCAGCAGCCAAAACGCCAGGTCCGTAAATGAAAAACTGTTTTTT.

The rearrangement uses TRBV30 and TRBJ1-1; possibly TRBD1 for D (6 bases). The CDR3 runs 11 residues. Germline V gene data show CDR1 as GTSNPN and CDR2 as SVGIG (reference sequence). The V and J ends lost 8 bases and 4 bases respectively, with 11 bases between them. The CDR3 coding sequence is TGTGCCGACCACAGGGCCACTGAAGCTTTCTTT. Translation gives CADHRATEAFF.

This clone appeared once. Mismatch with germline at one junction end may stem from a read error. The chain employs TRBV25-1 and TRBJ2-5, with D perhaps matching TRBD2 (5 bases). Germline V lookup: CDR1 MGHDK, CDR2 SYGVNS. CDR3 length: 16 residues. CDR3 amino acids: CASSDQISGIREAQYF. The CDR3 coding sequence is TGTGCCAGCAGTGACCAAATAAGCGGTATAAGAGAGGCCCAGTACTTC.

This clone turned up a few times. This rearrangement joins TRBV25-1 to TRBJ1-2; D may be TRBD1 (5 bases). Germline V gives CDR1 MGHDK, CDR2 SYGVNS. Between the trimmed V and J ends, which lost 5 bases and 5 bases, there was a span of 9 bases. The CDR3 is 12 amino acids. In DNA, the CDR3 is TGTGCCAGCAGTTGGGGGGGGTATGGCTACACCTTC. It encodes CASSWGGYGYTF.

The V and J genes are TRBV13 and TRBJ1-6; a possible D gene is TRBD1 (5 bases). The CDR3 has 15 residues. V was clipped by 0 bases and J by 9 bases, with 12 bases between them. Per the germline V gene, CDR1 is PRHDT and CDR2 is FYEKMQ (reference sequence). In DNA form, the CDR3 reads TGTGCCAGCAGCTTAGGACGGGGGGTCGGTTCACCCCTCCACTTT. Translation: CASSLGRGVGSPLHF.

The rearrangement links TRBV11-2 to TRBJ2-5, with a weak D call TRBD2 (5 bases). This CDR3 comprises 13 residues. Germline V gene data show CDR1 as SGHAT and CDR2 as FQNNGV. Trimming left V 6 bases short and J 1 base short, with 9 bases between. The CDR3 DNA is TGTGCCAGCAGACCACTAGGCCAAGAGACCCAGTACTTC. Translated, it gives CASRPLGQETQYF.

The chain uses TRBV7-2 and TRBJ1-5; possible D gene TRBD1, 5 bases. V was trimmed by 4 bases and J by 3 bases, leaving 16 bases between them. Germline V gene sequence: CDR1 SGHTA, CDR2 FQGNSA. The length of the CDR3 is 16 residues. The CDR3: CASSSDHRTNNQPQHF. In DNA, the CDR3 is TGTGCCAGCAGCTCTGATCACAGGACGAACAATCAGCCCCAGCATTTT.